The clone carrying this TCR beta chain was found many times. These data originate in a study of T-cell memory formation after mild COVID-19. The authors produced TCR alpha and TCR beta cDNA libraries with sample barcodes and UMIs by 5'RACE using constant-segment primers. MiXCR was run by TCRdb on the 5' RACE reads, yielding one entry per CDR3 protein. Of about 500,000 distinct CDR3 sequences listed, about 20% are singletons. Trimming pared 1 base from V and 3 bases from J, leaving 11 bases between. The CDR3 totals 15 residues. CDR1 and CDR2 (germline): SEHNR, FQNEAQ (reference sequence). The V call is TRBV7-9, the J call TRBJ2-3; D is tentatively TRBD1 or TRBD2 (5 bases each). The clonotype comes from an adult woman who had mild COVID-19 (a few samples of this study predate the infection). Cell type and time point are not known. The sample comprised PBMCs or a T cell subset sorted from them (not recorded which). DNA of the CDR3: TGTGCCAGCAGCTTAGATGGGACCCCTACAGATACGCAGTATTTT. Protein sequence: CASSLDGTPTDTQYF.